This record covers a single T cell receptor beta chain. What it binds is unknown. This entry comes from a study of blood T cells in healthy people across ages. Using a J-beta primer mix together with a sample-barcoded 5' primer, a second PCR was run for roughly 7 to 12 cycles. TCRdb redid the calling of the 5' RACE reads with MiXCR, one entry per CDR3 protein. Of 1.5 million to 2 million distinct CDR3 sequences detected, about 49% appear once; the ten largest clones hold roughly 2.1%. Whole-study results and caveats: Per million T cells, the diversity of TCR beta decreased roughly linearly as age advanced.

Total RNA, at least 5.5 micrograms per sample, was extracted from PBMCs. Germline-derived CDR1 and CDR2 are ENHRY and SYGVKD. V lost 3 bases, J lost 6 bases, and 6 bases lay in between. The CDR3 runs 12 residues. The sequence was obtained from a woman between 40 and 50 years old in good health. This rearrangement joins TRBV10-3 to TRBJ2-4, with no clear D. Sequenced sample: blood. CDR3 region: CAISDNGNIQYF. The CDR3 region has the DNA TGTGCCATCAGTGATAACGGAAACATTCAGTACTTC.